This TCR beta chain was recorded in a study of beta chain features in type 1 diabetes. Study at large: In all, 107,917,701 sorted cells from all samples were analyzed.

This clone showed up just a few times. The antigen is undetermined. The sequenced template was cDNA made from the entire isolated RNA. Data came from immunoSEQ multiplex PCR; TCRdb stores just in-frame clones and leaves some out. Among under 300,000 clones listed, roughly a tenth were seen once. In germline, CDR1 is MNHEY, CDR2 SVGAGI. This CDR3 region has 15 residues. With 2 bases clipped from V and 4 bases from J, the junction kept 7 bases outside the gene matches. Notes on the study in general: Overrepresentation of cells with high TCR expression could result from cDNA sequencing. Type 1 diabetes patients had moderately but significantly shorter TCRB CDR3s in all four CD4+ subsets. A pattern of fewer insertions and more deletions at VDJ junctions was seen in type 1 diabetes patients.

This TCR was sampled from a young man with type 1 diabetes. The chain links TRBV6-5 to TRBJ2-7; 8 positions match TRBD1. Sequencing was performed on naive CD4+ T cells from blood. The CDR3 DNA follows: TGTGCCAGCAGTTACGCAGGGGGCGAGGCATACGAGCAGTACTTC. Residues: CASSYAGGEAYEQYF.